A selection of T cell receptor beta chains follows, all from one sample in a study of blood T cell repertoires in COVID-19. Repertoires were generated with immunoSEQ multiplex PCR, while TCRdb's copy carries only in-frame clones and drops some. This sample carries some 300,000 clones, about 90% of them seen once, and the ten largest clones take 0.95% to 1.3%. The sample was peripheral blood. Source of these receptors: a woman aged 40 to 55 with COVID-19, enrolled during active disease. Each CDR3 is given with its conserved first and last residue.

TRBJ1-5 TRBV19 CASSIQITGGTSNQPQHF
TRBJ1-1 TRBV29-1 CSVERDRMNTEAFF
TRBJ1-2 TRBV11-1 CASSSESRGYTF
TRBJ2-1 TRBV30 CAWSLGLAGGGAWNHEQFF
TRBJ2-7 TRBV6-5 CASSLTSSPSGGQYF
TRBJ1-2 TRBV7-9 CASSPREGSYGYTF
TRBJ1-2 TRBV15 CATSRDLGTESLANYGYTF
TRBJ2-3 TRBV5-1 CASGGRKAADTQYF
TRBJ1-2 TRBV5-5 CASSSSHYGYTF
TRBJ2-3 TRBV7-9 CASSLGSSTDTQYF
TRBJ2-1 TRBV11-2 CASSPGLGGNEQFF
TRBJ1-2 TRBV6-6 CASSSRDRTSSGYTF
TRBJ2-7 TRBV7-9 CASSLRSGGSSYEQYF
TRBJ1-5 TRBV6-2/TRBV6-3 CASSYSGRGPVLQPQHF
TRBJ2-1 TRBV7-3 CASSLKGTSRGGGEQFF
TRBJ2-3 TRBV28 CASTEGTDTQYF
TRBJ1-2 TRBV5-1 CASSKGPGNYGYTF
TRBJ1-5 TRBV28 CASSSTDRGWSNQPQHF
TRBJ1-2 TRBV6-5 CASIRTGGSNYGYTF
TRBJ1-2 TRBV18 CASSPPQGPNYGYTF